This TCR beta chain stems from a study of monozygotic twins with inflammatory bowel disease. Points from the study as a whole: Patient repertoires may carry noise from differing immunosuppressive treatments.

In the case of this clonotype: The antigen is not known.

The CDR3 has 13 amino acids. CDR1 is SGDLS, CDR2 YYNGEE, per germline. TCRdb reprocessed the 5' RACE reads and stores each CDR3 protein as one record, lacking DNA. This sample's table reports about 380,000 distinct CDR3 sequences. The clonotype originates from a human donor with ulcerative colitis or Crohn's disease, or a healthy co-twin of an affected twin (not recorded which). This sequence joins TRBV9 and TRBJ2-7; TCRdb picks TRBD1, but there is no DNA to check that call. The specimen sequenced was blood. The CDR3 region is CASSVVPRDEQYF.